A single T cell receptor beta chain is shown here with its context. From the RT-PCR reads, TCRdb called clonotypes with MiXCR, one entry per CDR3 protein. The table includes almost 700,000 distinct CDR3 sequences, 11% to 15% detected once. Germline CDR1 reads SGHRS; CDR2 reads YFSETQ. The CDR3 spans 15 residues. Losses at the gene ends were 6 bases for V and 4 bases for J; bases not matched to a gene: 7. Sequenced: memory CD4+ T cells from blood. The sequence came from a female donor in good health, serving as a healthy control. The J gene is TRBJ2-3, the V gene TRBV5-1; 11 bases are shared with TRBD1. CDR3 in amino acids: CASTTQGQGADTQYF. The CDR3 DNA sequence: TGCGCCAGCACCACCCAGGGACAGGGGGCAGATACGCAGTATTTT.